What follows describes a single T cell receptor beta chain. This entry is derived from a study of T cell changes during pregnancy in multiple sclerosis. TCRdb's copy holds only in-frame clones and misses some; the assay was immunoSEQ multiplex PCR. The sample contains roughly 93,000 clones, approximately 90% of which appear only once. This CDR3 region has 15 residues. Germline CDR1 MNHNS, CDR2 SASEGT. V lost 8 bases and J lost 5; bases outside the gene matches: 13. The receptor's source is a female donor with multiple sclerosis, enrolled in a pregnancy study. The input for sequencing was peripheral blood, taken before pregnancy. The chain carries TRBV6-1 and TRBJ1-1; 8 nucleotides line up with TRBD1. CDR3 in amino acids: CASVSDRVGGTEAFF. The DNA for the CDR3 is TGTGCCAGCGTTTCGGACAGGGTGGGTGGGACTGAAGCTTTCTTT.